The 4 T cell receptor beta chains given below trace back to one sample, sequenced in a study of cytomegalovirus exposure and HLA in healthy donors. Primers for the PCR totalled 60 Vbeta and 13 Jbeta. Data came from immunoSEQ multiplex PCR; TCRdb stores just in-frame clones and leaves some out. The sample yields about 160,000 clones, approximately 86% seen once. The sample consisted of PBMCs. Source of these receptors: a woman under 30 in good health and CMV-seronegative.

The rearrangement uses TRBV6-1 and TRBJ2-1; D ambiguous. This CDR3 has 13 residues. The germline V and J ends were trimmed by 2 bases and 9 bases, with 11 bases remaining between them. Germline-derived CDR1 and CDR2 are MNHNS and SASEGT. The CDR3 coding sequence is TGTGCCAGCAGTGAACAACTGGGCAGTGAGCAGTTCTTC. It yields the protein CASSEQLGSEQFF.

The genes are TRBV28 and TRBJ2-3, with 9 bases lining up with TRBD1. With V trimmed by 4 bases and J by 3 bases, 2 bases remained unmatched. Germline values: CDR1 MDHEN, CDR2 SYDVKM. The CDR3 has 14 residues. The CDR3 DNA reads TGTGCCAGCAGTTCCGGGACAGGGACAGATACGCAGTATTTT. It codes for CASSSGTGTDTQYF.

The chain employs TRBV10-1 and TRBJ1-4; perhaps TRBD1 as D (6 bases). The CDR3 has 15 residues. Germline-derived CDR1 and CDR2 are WNHNN and SYGVQD (reference sequence). V dropped 7 bases and J dropped 3 bases, with 15 bases sitting between them. The DNA for the CDR3 is TGCGCCAGCAAGTGTAGGGGGTGGGCTAATGAAAAACTGTTTTTT. It translates to CASKCRGWANEKLFF.

This clone has a single count. The chain uses TRBV6-5 and TRBJ1-2; 8 bases fit TRBD1. This CDR3 has 14 residues. V lost 4 bases to trimming and J lost 8 bases; unmatched junction nucleotides: 9. Per the germline V gene, CDR1 is MNHEY and CDR2 is SVGAGI. The CDR3 nucleotides are TGTGCCAGCAGTTTTATTGGACAGGGTGAAGGCTACACCTTC. Amino acid sequence: CASSFIGQGEGYTF.